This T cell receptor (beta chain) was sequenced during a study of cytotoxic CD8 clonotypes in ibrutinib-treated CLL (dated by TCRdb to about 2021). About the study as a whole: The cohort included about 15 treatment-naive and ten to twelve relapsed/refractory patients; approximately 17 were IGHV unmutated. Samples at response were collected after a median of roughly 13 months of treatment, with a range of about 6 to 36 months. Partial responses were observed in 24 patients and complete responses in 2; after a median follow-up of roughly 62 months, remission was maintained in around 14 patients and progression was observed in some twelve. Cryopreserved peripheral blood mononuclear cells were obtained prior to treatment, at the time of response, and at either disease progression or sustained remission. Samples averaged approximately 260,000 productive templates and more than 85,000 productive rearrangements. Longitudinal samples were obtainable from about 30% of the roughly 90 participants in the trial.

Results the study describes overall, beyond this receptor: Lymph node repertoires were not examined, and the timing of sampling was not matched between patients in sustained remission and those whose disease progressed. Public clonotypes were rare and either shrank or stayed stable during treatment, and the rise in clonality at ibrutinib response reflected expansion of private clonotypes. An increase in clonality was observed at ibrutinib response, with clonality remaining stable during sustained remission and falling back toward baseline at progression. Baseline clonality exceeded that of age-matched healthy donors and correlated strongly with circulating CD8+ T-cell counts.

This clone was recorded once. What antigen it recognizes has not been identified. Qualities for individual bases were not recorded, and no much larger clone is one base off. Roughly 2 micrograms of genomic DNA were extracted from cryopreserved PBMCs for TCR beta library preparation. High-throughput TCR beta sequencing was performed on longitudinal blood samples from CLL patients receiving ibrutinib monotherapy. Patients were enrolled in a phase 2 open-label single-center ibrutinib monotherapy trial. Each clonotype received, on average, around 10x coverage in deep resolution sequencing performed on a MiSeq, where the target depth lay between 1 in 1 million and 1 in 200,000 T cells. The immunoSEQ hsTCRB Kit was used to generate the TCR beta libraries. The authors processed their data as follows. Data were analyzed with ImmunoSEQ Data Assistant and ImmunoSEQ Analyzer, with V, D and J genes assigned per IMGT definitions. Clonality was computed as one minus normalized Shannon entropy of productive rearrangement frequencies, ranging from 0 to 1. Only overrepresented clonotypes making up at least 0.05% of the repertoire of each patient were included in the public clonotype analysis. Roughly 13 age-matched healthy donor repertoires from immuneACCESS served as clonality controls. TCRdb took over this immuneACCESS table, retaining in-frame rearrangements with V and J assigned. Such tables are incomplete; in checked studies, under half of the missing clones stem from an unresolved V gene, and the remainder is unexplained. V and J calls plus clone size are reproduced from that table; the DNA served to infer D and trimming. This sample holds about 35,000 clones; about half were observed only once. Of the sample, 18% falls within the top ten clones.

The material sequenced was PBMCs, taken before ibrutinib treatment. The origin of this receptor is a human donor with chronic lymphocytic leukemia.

CDR3 loop: CASELLSSESYNEQFF. The base sequence is TGTGCCAGCGAACTACTCTCTAGCGAATCCTACAATGAGCAGTTCTTC. The chain is assembled from TRBV21-1 and TRBJ2-1; TRBD2, the table's D call, lacks a check against the DNA. TRBV21-1 has pseudogene status. Measured from the cysteine to the phenylalanine, the CDR3 is 16 residues long. Only the CDR3 DNA stays, 48 bases, in frame from base 1.